The text below deals with one T cell receptor (beta chain). Its cognate antigen is unknown. V gave up 4 bases and J gave up 2 bases, with 12 bases separating them. CDR1 is SQVTM, CDR2 ANQGSEA, per germline. The CDR3 has 13 residues. Tregs were sorted as CD4+CD25+CD127-/low cells. Whole-study findings and limits: The TCR gene usage of tumor memory CD4+ T cells clustered together with blood and lymph node memory CD4+ cells and with lymph node naive CD4+ cells. The larger-cohort validation was restricted to a single TCR beta V-J rearrangement rather than whole repertoires.

Full-length variable regions came from constant-region reverse primers plus semi-nested Nested Universal Primer A PCR. From the 5' RACE reads, TCRdb called clonotypes with MiXCR, one entry per CDR3 protein. The repertoire holds thousands of distinct CDR3 sequences, with roughly three fifths as singletons. This sequence originates from a female donor with breast cancer. The chain recombines TRBV29-1 with TRBJ2-7; no clear D. The sequenced material came from Tregs sorted from a lymph node. The CDR3, as DNA: TGCAGCGTTGTTTATGACGCTACCTACGAGCAGTACTTC. Protein product: CSVVYDATYEQYF.